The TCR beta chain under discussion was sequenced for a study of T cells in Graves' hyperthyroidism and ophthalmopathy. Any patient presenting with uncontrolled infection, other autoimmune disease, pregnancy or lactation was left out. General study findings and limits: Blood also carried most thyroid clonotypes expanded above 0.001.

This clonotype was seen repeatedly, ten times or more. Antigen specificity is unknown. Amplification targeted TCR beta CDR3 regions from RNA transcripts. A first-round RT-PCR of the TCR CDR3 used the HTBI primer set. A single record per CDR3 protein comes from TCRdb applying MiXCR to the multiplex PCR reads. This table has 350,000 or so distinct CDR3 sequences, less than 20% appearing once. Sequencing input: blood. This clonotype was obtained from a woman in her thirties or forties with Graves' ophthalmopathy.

The CDR3 reads CASSLQGLSDEQYF. Here the CDR3 DNA reads TGTGCCAGCAGCTTACAGGGACTATCAGACGAGCAGTACTTC. The rearrangement joins TRBV7-2 to TRBJ2-7; TRBD2 aligns across 7 bases. The CDR3 covers 14 residues. Per germline, CDR1 SGHTA and CDR2 FQGNSA. V shed 2 bases and J 5 bases; nucleotides not matched to a gene: 6.